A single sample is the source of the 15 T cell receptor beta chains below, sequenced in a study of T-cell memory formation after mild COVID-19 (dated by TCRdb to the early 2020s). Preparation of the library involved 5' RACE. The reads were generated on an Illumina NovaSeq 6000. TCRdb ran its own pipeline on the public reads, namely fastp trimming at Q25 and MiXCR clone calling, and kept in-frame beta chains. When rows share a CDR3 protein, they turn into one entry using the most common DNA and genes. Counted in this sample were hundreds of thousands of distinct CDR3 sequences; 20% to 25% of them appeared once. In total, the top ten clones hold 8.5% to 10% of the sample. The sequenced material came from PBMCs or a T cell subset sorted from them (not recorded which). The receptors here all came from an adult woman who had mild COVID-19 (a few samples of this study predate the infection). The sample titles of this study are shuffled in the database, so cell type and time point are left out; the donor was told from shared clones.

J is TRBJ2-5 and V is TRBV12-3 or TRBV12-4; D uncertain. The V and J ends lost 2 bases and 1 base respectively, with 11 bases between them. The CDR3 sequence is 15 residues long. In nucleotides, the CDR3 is TGTGCCAGCAGTTTATATGGGCCTACCCAAGAGACCCAGTACTTC. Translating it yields CASSLYGPTQETQYF.

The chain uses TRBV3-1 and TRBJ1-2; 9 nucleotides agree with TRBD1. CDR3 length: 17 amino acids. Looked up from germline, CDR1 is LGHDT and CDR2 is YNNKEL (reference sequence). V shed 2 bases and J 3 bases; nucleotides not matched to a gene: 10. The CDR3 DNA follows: TGTGCCAGCAGCCAACCCCCCGGGACAGGGCTTCACTATGGCTACACCTTC. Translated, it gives CASSQPPGTGLHYGYTF.

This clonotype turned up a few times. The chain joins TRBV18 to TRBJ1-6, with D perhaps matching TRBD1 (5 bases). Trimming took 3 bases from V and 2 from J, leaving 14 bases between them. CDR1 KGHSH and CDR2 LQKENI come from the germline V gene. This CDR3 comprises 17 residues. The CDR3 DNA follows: TGTGCCAGCTCACCGAGGATCCCGACAGCCTATAATTCACCCCTCCACTTT. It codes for CASSPRIPTAYNSPLHF. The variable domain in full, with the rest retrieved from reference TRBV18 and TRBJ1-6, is NAGVMQNPRHLVRRRGQEARLRCSPMKGHSHVYWYRQLPEEGLKFMVYLQKENIIDESGMPKERFSAEFPKEGPSILRIQQVVRGDSAAYFCASSPRIPTAYNSPLHFGNGTRLTVT.

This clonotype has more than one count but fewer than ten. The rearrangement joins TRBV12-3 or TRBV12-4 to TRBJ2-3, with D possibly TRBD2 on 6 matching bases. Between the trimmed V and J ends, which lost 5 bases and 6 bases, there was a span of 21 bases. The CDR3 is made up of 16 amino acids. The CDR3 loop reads CASSPTKLALADTQYF. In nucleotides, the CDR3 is TGTGCCAGCAGTCCCACAAAACTAGCTCTAGCCGATACGCAGTATTTT.

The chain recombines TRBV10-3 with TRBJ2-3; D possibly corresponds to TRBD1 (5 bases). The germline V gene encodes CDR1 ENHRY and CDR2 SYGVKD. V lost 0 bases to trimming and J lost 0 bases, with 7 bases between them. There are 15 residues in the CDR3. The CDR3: CAISESTGSTDTQYF. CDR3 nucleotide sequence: TGTGCCATCAGTGAGTCCACAGGAAGCACAGATACGCAGTATTTT.

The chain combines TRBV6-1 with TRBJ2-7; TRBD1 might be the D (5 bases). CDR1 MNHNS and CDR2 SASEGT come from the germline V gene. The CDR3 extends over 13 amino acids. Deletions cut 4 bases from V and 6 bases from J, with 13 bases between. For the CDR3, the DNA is TGTGCCAGCAGTGTCGTCAGGGTCCCCGAGCAGTACTTC. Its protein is CASSVVRVPEQYF.

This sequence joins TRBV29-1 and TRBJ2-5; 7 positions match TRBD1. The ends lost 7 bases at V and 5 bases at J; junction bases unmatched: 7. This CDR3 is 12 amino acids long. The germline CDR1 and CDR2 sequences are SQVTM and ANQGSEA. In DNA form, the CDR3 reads TGCAGCGGATTACAGGGGCGGGAGACCCAGTACTTC. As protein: CSGLQGRETQYF.

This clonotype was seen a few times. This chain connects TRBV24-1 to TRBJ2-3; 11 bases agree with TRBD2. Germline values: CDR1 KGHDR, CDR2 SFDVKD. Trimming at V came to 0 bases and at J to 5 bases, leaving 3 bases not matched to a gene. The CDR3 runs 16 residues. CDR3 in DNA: TGTGCCACCAGTGATTTGACTAGCGGGAGCGGAGATACGCAGTATTTT. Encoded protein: CATSDLTSGSGDTQYF.

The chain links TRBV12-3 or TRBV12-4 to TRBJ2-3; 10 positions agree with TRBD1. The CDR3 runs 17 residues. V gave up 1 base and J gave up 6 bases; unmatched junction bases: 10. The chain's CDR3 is CASSLVLTGGGLDTQYF. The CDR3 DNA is TGTGCCAGCAGTTTAGTCCTGACAGGGGGCGGTTTGGATACGCAGTATTTT.

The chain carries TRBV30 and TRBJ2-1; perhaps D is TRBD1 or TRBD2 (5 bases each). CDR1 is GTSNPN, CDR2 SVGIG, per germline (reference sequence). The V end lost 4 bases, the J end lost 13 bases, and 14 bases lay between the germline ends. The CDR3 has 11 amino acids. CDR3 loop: CAWNPGTGQFF. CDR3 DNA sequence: TGTGCCTGGAACCCCGGGACGGGTCAGTTCTTC.

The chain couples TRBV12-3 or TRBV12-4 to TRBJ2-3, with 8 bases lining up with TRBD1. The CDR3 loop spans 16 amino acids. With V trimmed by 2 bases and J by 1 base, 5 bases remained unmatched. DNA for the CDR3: TGTGCCAGCAGTTTACCCCTGACAGGGGGCACAGATACGCAGTATTTT. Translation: CASSLPLTGGTDTQYF.

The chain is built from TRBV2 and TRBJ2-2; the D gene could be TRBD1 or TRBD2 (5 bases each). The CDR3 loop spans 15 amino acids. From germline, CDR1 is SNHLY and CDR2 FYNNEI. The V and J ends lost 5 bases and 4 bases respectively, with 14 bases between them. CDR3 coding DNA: TGTGCCAGCAGTCCGCTCCGGGGCGGCACCGGGGAGCTGTTTTTT. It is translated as CASSPLRGGTGELFF.

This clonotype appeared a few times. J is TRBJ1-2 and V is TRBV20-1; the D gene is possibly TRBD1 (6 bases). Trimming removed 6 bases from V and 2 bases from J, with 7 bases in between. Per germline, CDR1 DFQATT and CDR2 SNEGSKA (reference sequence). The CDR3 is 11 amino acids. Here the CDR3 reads CSATGNYGYTF. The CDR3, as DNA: TGCAGTGCCACAGGGAACTATGGCTACACCTTC.

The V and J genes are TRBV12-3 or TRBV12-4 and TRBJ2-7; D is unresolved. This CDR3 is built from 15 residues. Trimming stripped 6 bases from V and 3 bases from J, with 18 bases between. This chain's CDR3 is CASSRVLSSYYEQYF. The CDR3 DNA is TGTGCCAGCAGCCGGGTCCTTAGTAGTTACTACGAGCAGTACTTC.

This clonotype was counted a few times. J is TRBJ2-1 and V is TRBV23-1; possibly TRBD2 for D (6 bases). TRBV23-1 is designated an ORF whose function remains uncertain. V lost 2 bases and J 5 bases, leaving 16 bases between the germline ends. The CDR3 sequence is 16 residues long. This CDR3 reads CASSQARSGGNNEQFF. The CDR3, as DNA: TGCGCCAGCAGTCAAGCCCGCAGCGGAGGGAACAATGAGCAGTTCTTC.